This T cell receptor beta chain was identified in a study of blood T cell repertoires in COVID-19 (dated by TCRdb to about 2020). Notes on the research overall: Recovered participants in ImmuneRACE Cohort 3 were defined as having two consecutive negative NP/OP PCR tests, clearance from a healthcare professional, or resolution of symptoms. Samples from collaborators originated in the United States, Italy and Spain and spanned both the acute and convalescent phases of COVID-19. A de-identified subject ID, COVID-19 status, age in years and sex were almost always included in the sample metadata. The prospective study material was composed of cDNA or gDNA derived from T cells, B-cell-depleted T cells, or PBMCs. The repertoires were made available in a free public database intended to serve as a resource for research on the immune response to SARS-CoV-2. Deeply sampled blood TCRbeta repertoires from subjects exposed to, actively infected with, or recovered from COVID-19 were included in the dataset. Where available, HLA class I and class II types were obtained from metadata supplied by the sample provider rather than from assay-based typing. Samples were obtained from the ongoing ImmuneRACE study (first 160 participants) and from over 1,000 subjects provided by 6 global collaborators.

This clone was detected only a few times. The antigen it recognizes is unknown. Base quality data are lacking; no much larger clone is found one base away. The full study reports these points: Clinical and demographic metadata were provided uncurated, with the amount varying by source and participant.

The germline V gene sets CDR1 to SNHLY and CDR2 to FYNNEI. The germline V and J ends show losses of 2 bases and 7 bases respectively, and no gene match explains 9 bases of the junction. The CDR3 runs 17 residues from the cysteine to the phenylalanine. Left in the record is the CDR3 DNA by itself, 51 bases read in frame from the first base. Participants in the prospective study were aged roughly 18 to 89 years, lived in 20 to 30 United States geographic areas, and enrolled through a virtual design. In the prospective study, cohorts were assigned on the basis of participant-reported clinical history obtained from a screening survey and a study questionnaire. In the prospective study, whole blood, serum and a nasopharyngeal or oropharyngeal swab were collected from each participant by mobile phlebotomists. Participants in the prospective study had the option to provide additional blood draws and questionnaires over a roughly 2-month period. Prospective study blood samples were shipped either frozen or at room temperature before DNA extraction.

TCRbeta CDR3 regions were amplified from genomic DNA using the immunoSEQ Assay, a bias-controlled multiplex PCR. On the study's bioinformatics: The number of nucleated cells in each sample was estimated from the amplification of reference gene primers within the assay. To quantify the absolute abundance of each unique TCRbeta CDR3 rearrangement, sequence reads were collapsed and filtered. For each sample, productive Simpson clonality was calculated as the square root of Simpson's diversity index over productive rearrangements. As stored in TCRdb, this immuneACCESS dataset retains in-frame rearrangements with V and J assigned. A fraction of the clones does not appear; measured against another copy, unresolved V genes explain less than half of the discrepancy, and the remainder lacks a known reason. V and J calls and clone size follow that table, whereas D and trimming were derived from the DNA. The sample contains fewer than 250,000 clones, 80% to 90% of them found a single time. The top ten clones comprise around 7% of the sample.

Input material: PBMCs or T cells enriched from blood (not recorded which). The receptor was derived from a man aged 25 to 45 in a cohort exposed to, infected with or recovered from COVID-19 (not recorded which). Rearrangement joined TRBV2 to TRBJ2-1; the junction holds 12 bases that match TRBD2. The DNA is TGTGCCAGCAGTGAATGGGAGACTAGCGGGAGTCGAAATGAGCAGTTCTTC. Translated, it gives CASSEWETSGSRNEQFF.